A single TCR beta chain is shown here with its context. It has no known antigen specificity. To amplify TRB rearrangements, a touch-down multiplex PCR protocol was run with the TRB-A and TRB-B primer pools combined in a single tube. Illumina adapters and sample indices were attached to the amplicons through two consecutive PCR reactions using Phusion HS II polymerase. After gel purification with the NucleoSpin Gel and PCR Clean-up kit, the amplicons were quantified by Qubit and checked for quality on an Agilent 2100 Bioanalyzer. Sequencing of the libraries was performed on an Illumina MiSeq with 600-cycle, single-indexed, paired-end runs. The authors' pipeline ran thus. Alignment and assembly of TRB reads were performed with MiXCR version 2.1.12 and the default MiXCR reference library. A clone was defined by each unique CDR3 nucleotide sequence, and the analysis included only productive sequences supported by at least two reads. Repertoire diversity was assessed with alpha-parameterized diversity profiles (alpha 0 to 5), including the Shannon (alpha 1) and Simpson (alpha 2) indices, which were computed with an R script. Combinatorial TRB VJ usage was computed with the tcR package and compared between cohorts by principal component analysis with ade4. TCRbeta CDR3s were clustered with GLIPH on cohort pairs matched by age and read depth, and cluster frequencies were compared by Wilcoxon test. Reads reprocessed by TCRdb are summarized as one entry per CDR3 protein sequence, and DNA is absent. The V and J calls come from TCRdb's annotation, not from the publication. The sample table includes about 3,900 distinct CDR3 sequences. Under 15% of the sample goes to the ten largest clones.

TRB amplification used about 0.25 ug of peripheral blood genomic DNA, some 38,000 genome equivalents, per sample. The data were obtained in a study of T cell clusters in autoimmune cytopenias (dated by TCRdb to about 2019). With respect to the entire study: Per sample, TRB sequencing gave a median depth of about 53,000 reads and a median of around 2,200 distinct TRB clonotypes. In autoimmune cytopenia patients, peripheral blood TRB and IGH repertoires were sequenced during active disease and over treatment follow-up, together with healthy, CLL and autoimmune hepatitis controls. The study aimed to test whether autoimmune cytopenia patients carry a disease-specific immune repertoire signature usable as a blood-based biomarker.

The CDR3 has 16 amino acids, counting the end cysteine and phenylalanine. Nucleotide data are not available. CDR1 is given as KGHSH and CDR2 as LQKENI, both from the germline V gene. What the authors observed across the whole study: Healthy donors showed roughly 3-fold more exclusive TRB clusters than active autoimmune hepatitis patients, consistent with an autoimmunity-wide signature. The T cell clusters were defined only in silico, and the functional role of the clusters still needed to be validated experimentally. The cluster-lack signature was not observed for secondary cytopenia versus CLL, as the signature was apparently masked by the dominant lymphoma-associated repertoire. TRB repertoire shifts, with less even repertoires in secondary cytopenia and CLL, mostly reflected lymphoma bias rather than autoimmunity. A lack of physiological T cell clusters in primary autoimmune cytopenia patients was suggested by GLIPH, as 51 clusters were found to be exclusive to healthy donors versus under 20 exclusive to patients.

This sequence originates from a human donor with an autoimmune cytopenia or autoimmune hepatitis (not recorded which). Material for sequencing was peripheral blood. The sequence joins TRBV18 to TRBJ2-1; lacking DNA, the TRBD1 call made by TCRdb goes unchecked. CDR3 sequence: CASSPPGRGYYNEQFF. The full variable domain, completed from the reference TRBV18 and TRBJ2-1 proteins outside the CDR3, reads NAGVMQNPRHLVRRRGQEARLRCSPMKGHSHVYWYRQLPEEGLKFMVYLQKENIIDESGMPKERFSAEFPKEGPSILRIQQVVRGDSAAYFCASSPPGRGYYNEQFFGPGTRLTVL.